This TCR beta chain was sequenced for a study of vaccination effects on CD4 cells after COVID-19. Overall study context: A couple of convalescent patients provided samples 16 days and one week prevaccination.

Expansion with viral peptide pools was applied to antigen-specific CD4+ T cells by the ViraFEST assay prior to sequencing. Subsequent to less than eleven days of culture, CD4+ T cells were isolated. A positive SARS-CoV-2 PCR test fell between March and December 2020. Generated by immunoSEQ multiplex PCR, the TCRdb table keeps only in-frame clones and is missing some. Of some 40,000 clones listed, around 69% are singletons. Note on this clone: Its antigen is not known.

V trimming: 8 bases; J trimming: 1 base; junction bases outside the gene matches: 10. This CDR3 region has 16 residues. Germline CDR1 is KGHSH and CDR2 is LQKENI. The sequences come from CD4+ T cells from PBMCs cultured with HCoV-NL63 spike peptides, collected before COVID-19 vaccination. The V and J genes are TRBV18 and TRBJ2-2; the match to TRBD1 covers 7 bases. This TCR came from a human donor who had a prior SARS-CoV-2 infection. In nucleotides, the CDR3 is TGTGCCAGCCATTTACATCGGACAGGGAACACCGGGGAGCTGTTTTTT. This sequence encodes CASHLHRTGNTGELFF.